These 13 T cell receptor beta chains were all obtained from the same sample, sequenced in a study of shared clonotypes between healthy human individuals (dated by TCRdb to 2020 to 2021). Libraries were made using the immunoSEQ multiplex PCR assay. Here the immuneACCESS table is served through TCRdb, limited to in-frame sequences with V and J called. Missing clones are a known gap in these copies; in checked studies unresolved V genes cover under half, and the rest lacks a known reason. The sample data list roughly 760,000 clones, and around 72% of these were observed just once. The ten most abundant clones make up roughly 1.7% of the sample. Sample: memory CD4+ T cells sorted from blood. Taken with the paper, the label for cell subset or site translates to: CD45RA-negative fraction. The receptors shown here come from a woman in her thirties in good health.

The chain employs TRBV19 and TRBJ2-4; tentatively, D is TRBD2 (5 bases). CDR1 and CDR2 (germline): LNHDA, SQIVND (reference sequence). V was trimmed by 9 bases and J by 1 base, leaving 19 bases between them. The CDR3 length is 16 residues. The CDR3 bases are TGTGCCAGCTCGCCTACCGGGAACCTGGCCAAAAACATTCAGTACTTC. As protein: CASSPTGNLAKNIQYF.

The V and J genes are TRBV29-1 and TRBJ2-3; 13 nucleotides match TRBD2. The germline V gene has CDR1 SQVTM and CDR2 ANQGSEA. The CDR3 is 16 residues long. The V and J ends lost 4 bases and 1 base, in that order; junction bases with no gene match: 5. CDR3: CSVVRLAGGGTDTQYF. The CDR3 DNA sequence: TGCAGCGTTGTGAGACTAGCGGGAGGAGGCACAGATACGCAGTATTTT.

CDR3 coding DNA: TGTGCCAGCACAGGGGCGGGAACAGATACGCAGTATTTT. Its protein product is CASTGAGTDTQYF. This sequence joins TRBV6-6 and TRBJ2-3, with D perhaps matching TRBD1 or TRBD2 (6 bases each). CDR3 length: 13 residues. The germline CDR1 and CDR2 sequences are MNHNY and SVGAGI (reference sequence). V lost 7 bases, J lost 3 bases, and 11 bases lay in between.

The chain's CDR3 is CASSSPGQGASNEKLFF. CDR3 bases: TGTGCCAGCAGCTCCCCGGGACAGGGGGCTTCCAATGAAAAACTGTTTTTT. The J gene is TRBJ1-4, the V gene TRBV5-6, with 12 positions matching TRBD1. Per the germline V gene, CDR1 is SGHDT and CDR2 is YYEEEE. V shed 3 bases, J shed 5 bases, and the junction held 8 bases outside the gene matches. This CDR3 comprises 17 residues.

V is TRBV4-1 and J is TRBJ1-1, with a weak D call TRBD1 (5 bases). Germline V gives CDR1 MGHRA, CDR2 YSYEKL. The CDR3 covers 15 residues. The germline V and J ends were trimmed by 3 bases and 6 bases, with 17 bases remaining between them. DNA for the CDR3: TGCGCCAGCAGCCAGCCGGGGCAGGGCCAACCTGAAGCTTTCTTT. Protein product: CASSQPGQGQPEAFF.

The chain has TRBV29-1 and TRBJ2-1; no definite D call. Per the germline V gene, CDR1 is SQVTM and CDR2 is ANQGSEA. Trimming took off 5 bases at V and 6 bases at J, with 11 bases between the two ends. This CDR3 is built from 12 residues. Here the CDR3 DNA reads TGCAGCGTTCACATGGACCCCAATGAGCAGTTCTTC. Protein sequence: CSVHMDPNEQFF.

This clone was detected only once. The chain links TRBV7-9 to TRBJ1-2; 7 nucleotides match TRBD1. There are 14 residues in the CDR3. V lost 5 bases, J lost 3 bases, and 6 bases stayed unmatched. Germline values: CDR1 SEHNR, CDR2 FQNEAQ (reference sequence). The CDR3 sequence: CASSLRDSDYGYTF. The CDR3 nucleotides read TGTGCCAGCAGCCTCCGGGACAGCGACTATGGCTACACCTTC.

A few counts support this clone. The V and J genes are TRBV19 and TRBJ1-5, with D hard to call. CDR3 length equals 14 residues. V was clipped by 5 bases and J by 0 bases, with 8 bases between them. Germline CDR1 LNHDA, CDR2 SQIVND (reference sequence). As DNA, the CDR3 is TGTGCCAGTAGTGGGGATTATAGCAATCAGCCCCAGCATTTT. Translating it yields CASSGDYSNQPQHF. The whole variable domain, remainder taken from reference TRBV19 and TRBJ1-5, is DGGITQSPKYLFRKEGQNVTLSCEQNLNHDAMYWYRQDPGQGLRLIYYSQIVNDFQKGDIAEGYSVSREKKESFPLTVTSAQKNPTAFYLCASSGDYSNQPQHFGDGTRLSIL.

V gene TRBV28 combines with J gene TRBJ1-6; 8 bases are shared with TRBD1. CDR3 size: 14 residues. CDR1 and CDR2 from the germline V gene are MDHEN and SYDVKM. With 5 bases clipped from V and 13 bases from J, the junction kept 10 bases outside the gene matches. The DNA of the CDR3 is TGTGCCAGCAGTCAGCGGGACAGGAGTGTCCCCCTCCACTTT. This codes for CASSQRDRSVPLHF.

This clone has just a few counts. The chain couples TRBV4-2 to TRBJ2-1; D tentatively fits TRBD1 or TRBD2 (5 bases each). The CDR3 totals 17 residues. Germline V gene sequence: CDR1 LGHNA, CDR2 YNFKEQ. The V end was cut by 1 base, the J end by 3 bases, with 16 bases between. In DNA form, the CDR3 reads TGTGCCAGCAGCCAAGTTAGCGCTCCTGGGGGCTACAATGAGCAGTTCTTC. It yields the protein CASSQVSAPGGYNEQFF.

The table lists this clone with a few counts. The chain employs TRBV27 and TRBJ1-2; 9 bases are shared with TRBD1. CDR1 and CDR2 from the germline V gene are MNHEY and SMNVEV (reference sequence). Trimming took 5 bases from V and 7 from J; bases not matched to a gene: 8. The CDR3 is 14 amino acids. The CDR3 sequence is CASSLQGARGGYTF. The CDR3 DNA reads as TGTGCCAGCAGTCTACAGGGGGCTCGCGGTGGCTACACCTTC.

The gene calls are TRBV30 and TRBJ2-2; the match to TRBD1 covers 11 bases. The V and J ends lost 5 bases and 4 bases, in that order; junction bases with no gene match: 12. The CDR3 spans 17 residues. Germline lookup yields CDR1 GTSNPN and CDR2 SVGIG (reference sequence). The CDR3 loop reads CAWPILRDRGITGELFF. The CDR3 coding sequence is TGTGCCTGGCCCATCCTCCGGGACAGGGGGATCACCGGGGAGCTGTTTTTT.

The V and J genes are TRBV6-9 and TRBJ1-5, with TRBD1 identical over 7 bases. Germline V gene data show CDR1 as MNHGY and CDR2 as SVAAGI. CDR3 length: 16 amino acids. Germline trimming cut 9 bases from V and 0 bases from J; bases unmatched to any gene: 11. The CDR3: CARPGQRPYSNQPQHF. For the CDR3, the DNA is TGTGCCAGACCGGGACAGAGACCCTATAGCAATCAGCCCCAGCATTTT.